The TCR beta chain under discussion was sequenced for a study of blood T cells in healthy people across ages (dated by TCRdb to about 2015). At the level of the whole study: In model experiments, template switching captured about one uniquely barcoded TCR beta cDNA molecule for every two T cells. To avoid experimental bias, donors of different ages were randomly spread across the sequencing lanes. Using the same blood draw, the study looked at two additional independent replicas of 1 million unique cDNA reads for two donors, one aged 18 to 30 and the other aged 80 or older. The donors were split into four age groups: young (average approximately 16 years), middle-aged (roughly 39), aged (approximately 60) and long-lived (approximately 80). Age-related changes in TCR beta repertoire diversity were measured in the study by deep sequencing normalized with unique cDNA molecular identifiers. The investigation overall reported the following: Because the CMV infection status of the donors was unknown, age-related changes in expanded clonotypes may potentially have been confounded. The percentage of naive T cells measured by flow cytometry correlated strongly with observed TCR beta diversity. As age increased, observed TCR beta diversity per million T cells dropped in a roughly linear way, and a significant reduction was already evident by age 40. The long-lived group showed more naive CD4+ T cells, fewer expanded clones and increased TCR diversity than the aged group, suggesting age selection. Because profiling used bulk unsorted PBMCs, naive and antigen-experienced compartments could not be compared conclusively. Total diversity estimates from one million sequenced T cells were considered lower bounds and underestimates.

CDR3 length: 14 amino acids, cysteine to phenylalanine. The only DNA kept is the CDR3, 42 bases in frame from the first base. Trimming costs V 2 bases and J 0 bases, and their ends lie 7 bases apart. Taken from the germline V gene, the CDR1 and CDR2 loops are MNHEY and SVGEGT. This clonotype was seen more than once but under ten times. Its antigen target is currently unknown. Nothing much larger sits one base from this clone, and base qualities are not available. The donors were 40 or so Caucasian individuals from Russia, aged roughly 6 to 95 years, who were systemically healthy. Roughly 11 milliliters of peripheral blood were drawn from each donor into EDTA-treated Vacutainer tubes. Ficoll-Paque density-gradient centrifugation was used to isolate PBMCs, with at least 7 million per sample. Total RNA was extracted from PBMCs with Trizol reagent, with at least 6 micrograms obtained per sample. For every donor, an aliquot of PBMCs went through flow cytometry to measure the percentages of naive CD45RAhigh/CD27high T cells.

Libraries came from 5' RACE. Sequencing was carried out with an Illumina HiSeq 2500. The second PCR ran for about 7 to 11 cycles and used a J-beta primer mix along with a sample-barcoded 5' primer. Each TCR beta cDNA molecule received a unique molecular identifier from a template-switch 5' adaptor carrying 12 random nucleotides. Each sample yielded at least 2.5 million CDR3-containing paired-end reads. The Mint cDNA synthesis kit, primed by a TRBC-specific oligonucleotide, was used to synthesize first-strand cDNA from all RNA. After uracil-DNA glycosylase treatment, a first 18-cycle PCR used universal primers M1SS and BC2_uni_R on all cDNA. For the original study's pipeline: Normalization of each sample was performed by random selection of 1 million high-quality reads, each carrying a distinct molecular identifier. Reads with shared molecular identifiers were discarded instead of being binned into consensus sequences. MiTCR, run with a Q25 quality threshold and the strictest error-elimination algorithm, handled CDR3 identification, clonotype clustering and error correction. A nonparametric unseen species model using Euler transformation provided a lower-bound estimate of total TCR beta diversity. The public reads were quality trimmed at Q25 with fastp and then assembled into clones with MiXCR by TCRdb, keeping productive beta chains. Rows merge per CDR3 protein into single entries with the most common DNA and genes. Clone size and V and J calls follow TCRdb, not the original study. The sample table contains more than 650,000 distinct CDR3 sequences; only one count was recorded for about 53% of them. Approximately 40% of the sample lies in the top ten.

The rearrangement joined TRBV6-2 or TRBV6-3 to TRBJ1-2; no confident D gene assignment can be made. The origin of this receptor is an elderly man in good health. The specimen was blood. The nucleotides read TGTGCCAGCAGTTACGCGGGGTCTAACTATGGCTACACCTTC. Its translation is CASSYAGSNYGYTF.